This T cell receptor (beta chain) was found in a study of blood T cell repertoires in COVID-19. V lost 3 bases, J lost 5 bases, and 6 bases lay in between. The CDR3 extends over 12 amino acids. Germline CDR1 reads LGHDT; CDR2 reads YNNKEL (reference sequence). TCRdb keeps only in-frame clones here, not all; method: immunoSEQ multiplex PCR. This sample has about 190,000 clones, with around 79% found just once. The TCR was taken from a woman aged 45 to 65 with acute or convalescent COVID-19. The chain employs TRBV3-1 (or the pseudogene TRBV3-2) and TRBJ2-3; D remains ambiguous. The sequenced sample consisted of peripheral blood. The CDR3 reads CASSHQLDTQYF. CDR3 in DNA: TGTGCCAGCAGCCACCAATTAGATACGCAGTATTTT.